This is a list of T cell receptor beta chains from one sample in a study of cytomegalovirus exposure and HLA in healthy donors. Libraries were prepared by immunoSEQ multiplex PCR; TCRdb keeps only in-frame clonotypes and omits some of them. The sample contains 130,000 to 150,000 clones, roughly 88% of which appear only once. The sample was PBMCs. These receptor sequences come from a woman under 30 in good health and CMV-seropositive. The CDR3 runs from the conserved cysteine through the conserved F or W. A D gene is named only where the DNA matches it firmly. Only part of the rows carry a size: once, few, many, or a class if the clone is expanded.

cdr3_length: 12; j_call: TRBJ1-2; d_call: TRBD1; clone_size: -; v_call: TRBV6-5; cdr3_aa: CASRTGRYGYTF; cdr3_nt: TGTGCCAGCCGGACAGGGCGGTATGGCTACACCTTC
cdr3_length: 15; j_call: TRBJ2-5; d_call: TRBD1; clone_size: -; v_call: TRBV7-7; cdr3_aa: CASSRGQGAQETQYF; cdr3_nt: TGTGCTAGCAGCCGTGGACAGGGGGCACAGGAGACCCAGTACTTC
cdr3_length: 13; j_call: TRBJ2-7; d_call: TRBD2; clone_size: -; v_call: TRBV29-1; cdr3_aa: CSVLAGDIYEQYF; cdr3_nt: TGCAGCGTTTTAGCGGGGGACATTTACGAGCAGTACTTC
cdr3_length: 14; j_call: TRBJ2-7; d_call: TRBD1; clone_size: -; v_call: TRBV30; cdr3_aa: CAWNSGTGRYEQYF; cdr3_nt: TGTGCCTGGAACTCCGGGACAGGCCGCTACGAGCAGTACTTC
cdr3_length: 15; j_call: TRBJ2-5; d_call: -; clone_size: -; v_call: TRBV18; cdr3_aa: CASSPPGASQETQYF; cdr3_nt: TGTGCCAGCTCACCACCAGGGGCGTCCCAAGAGACCCAGTACTTC
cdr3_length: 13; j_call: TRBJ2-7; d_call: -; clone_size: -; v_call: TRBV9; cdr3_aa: CASSAGDADEQYF; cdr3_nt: TGTGCCAGCAGCGCGGGAGATGCGGACGAGCAGTACTTC
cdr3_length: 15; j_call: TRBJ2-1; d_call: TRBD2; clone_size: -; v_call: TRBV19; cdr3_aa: CASSMTSGPYNEQFF; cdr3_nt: TGTGCCAGTAGTATGACTAGCGGGCCTTACAATGAGCAGTTCTTC
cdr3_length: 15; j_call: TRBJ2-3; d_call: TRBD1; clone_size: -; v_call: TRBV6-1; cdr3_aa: CASNPGTGGTDTQYF; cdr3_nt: TGTGCCAGCAACCCCGGGACAGGGGGTACAGATACGCAGTATTTT
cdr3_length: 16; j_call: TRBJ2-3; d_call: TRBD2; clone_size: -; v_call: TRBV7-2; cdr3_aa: CASSFVRSSGGDTQYF; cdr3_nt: TGTGCCAGCAGCTTCGTTCGGTCTAGCGGTGGGGATACGCAGTATTTT
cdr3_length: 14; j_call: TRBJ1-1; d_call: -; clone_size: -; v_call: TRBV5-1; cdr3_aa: CASSWSTASGGAFF; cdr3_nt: TGCGCCAGCAGCTGGTCTACCGCTTCCGGGGGAGCTTTCTTT
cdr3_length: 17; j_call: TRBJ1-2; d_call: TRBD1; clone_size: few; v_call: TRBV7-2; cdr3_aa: CASSPRTGHGMGYGYTF; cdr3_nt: TGTGCCAGCAGCCCCAGGACAGGGCACGGAATGGGTTATGGCTACACCTTC
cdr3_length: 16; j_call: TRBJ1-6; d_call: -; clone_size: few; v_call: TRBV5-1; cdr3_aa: CASSGTLGQYNSPLHF; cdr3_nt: TGCGCCAGCAGCGGGACCCTCGGACAGTATAATTCACCCCTCCACTTT
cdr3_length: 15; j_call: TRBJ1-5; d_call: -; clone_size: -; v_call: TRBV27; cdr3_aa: CASSLSSGPNQPQHF; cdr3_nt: TGTGCCAGCAGTTTAAGTTCAGGTCCCAATCAGCCCCAGCATTTT
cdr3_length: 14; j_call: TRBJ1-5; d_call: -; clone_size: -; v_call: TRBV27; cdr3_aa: CASSLGRAGQPQHF; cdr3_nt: TGTGCCAGCAGTCTCGGAAGGGCAGGGCAGCCCCAGCATTTT
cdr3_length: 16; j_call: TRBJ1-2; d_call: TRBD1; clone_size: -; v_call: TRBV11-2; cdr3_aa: CASSRPGDRVFYGYTF; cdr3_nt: TGTGCCAGCAGCCGCCCGGGGGACAGGGTTTTCTATGGCTACACCTTC
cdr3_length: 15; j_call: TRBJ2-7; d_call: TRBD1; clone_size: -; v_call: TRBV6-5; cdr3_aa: CASSYSGTVAYEQYF; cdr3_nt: TGTGCCAGCAGTTACTCCGGGACAGTAGCCTACGAGCAGTACTTC
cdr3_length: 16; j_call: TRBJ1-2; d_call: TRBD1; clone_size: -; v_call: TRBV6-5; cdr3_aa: CASSLVSTGEPYGYTF; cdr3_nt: TGTGCCAGCAGTTTGGTCTCGACAGGGGAGCCCTATGGCTACACCTTC
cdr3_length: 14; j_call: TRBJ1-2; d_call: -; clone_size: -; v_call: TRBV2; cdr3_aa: CASRVQGMNYGYTF; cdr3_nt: TGTGCCAGCAGGGTACAGGGAATGAACTATGGCTACACCTTC
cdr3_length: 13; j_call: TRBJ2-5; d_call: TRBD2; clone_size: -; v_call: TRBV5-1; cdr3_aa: CASSPGGPQTQYF; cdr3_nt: TGCGCCAGCAGCCCGGGGGGACCACAGACCCAGTACTTC
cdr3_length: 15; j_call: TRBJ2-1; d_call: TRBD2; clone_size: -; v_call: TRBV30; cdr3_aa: CAWGRTSGGAGEQFF; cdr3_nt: TGTGCCTGGGGTAGGACTAGCGGGGGGGCCGGAGAGCAGTTCTTC
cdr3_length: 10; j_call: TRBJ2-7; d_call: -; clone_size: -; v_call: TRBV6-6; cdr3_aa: CASGGYEQYF; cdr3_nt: TGTGCCAGCGGGGGGTACGAGCAGTACTTC
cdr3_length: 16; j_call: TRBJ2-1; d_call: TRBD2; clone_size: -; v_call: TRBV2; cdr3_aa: CASSVRGASGNNEQFF; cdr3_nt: TGTGCCAGCAGTGTAAGGGGTGCTAGCGGGAACAATGAGCAGTTCTTC
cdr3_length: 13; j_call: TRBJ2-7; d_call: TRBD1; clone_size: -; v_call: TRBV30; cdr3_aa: CAGTPGGWNEQYF; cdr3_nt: TGTGCCGGGACCCCAGGGGGCTGGAACGAGCAGTACTTC
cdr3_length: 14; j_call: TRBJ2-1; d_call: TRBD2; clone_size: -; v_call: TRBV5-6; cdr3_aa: CAGSTSGGTNEQFF; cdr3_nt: TGTGCCGGCTCGACTAGCGGGGGTACCAATGAGCAGTTCTTC
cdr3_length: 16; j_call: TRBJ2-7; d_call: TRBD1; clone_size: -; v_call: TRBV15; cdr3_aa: CATSRDRGTGINEQYF; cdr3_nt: TGTGCCACCAGCAGAGATCGAGGGACAGGGATAAACGAGCAGTACTTC
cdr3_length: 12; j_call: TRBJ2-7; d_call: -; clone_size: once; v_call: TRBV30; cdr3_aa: CAWSVNGYEQYF; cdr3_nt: TGTGCCTGGAGTGTAAACGGCTACGAGCAGTACTTC
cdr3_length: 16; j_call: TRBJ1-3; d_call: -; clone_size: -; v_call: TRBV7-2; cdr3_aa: CASSLGTALTGNTIYF; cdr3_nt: TGTGCCAGCAGCTTAGGGACAGCTTTGACTGGAAACACCATATATTTT
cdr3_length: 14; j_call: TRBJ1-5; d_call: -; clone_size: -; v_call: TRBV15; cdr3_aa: CATSNWGGNQPQHF; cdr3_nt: TGTGCCACCAGCAATTGGGGAGGCAATCAGCCCCAGCATTTT
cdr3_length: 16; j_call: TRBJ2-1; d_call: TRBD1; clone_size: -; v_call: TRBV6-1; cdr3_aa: CASSATGVASYNEQFF; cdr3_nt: TGTGCCAGCAGTGCGACAGGGGTCGCGTCCTACAATGAGCAGTTCTTC
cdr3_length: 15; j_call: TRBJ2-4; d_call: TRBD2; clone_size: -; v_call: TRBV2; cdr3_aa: CASSDPLATMDIQYF; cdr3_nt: TGTGCCAGCAGTGACCCACTAGCGACGATGGACATTCAGTACTTC
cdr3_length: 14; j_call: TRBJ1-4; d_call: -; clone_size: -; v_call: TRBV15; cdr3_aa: CATSLTGRHEKLFF; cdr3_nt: TGTGCCACCAGTTTGACAGGAAGGCATGAAAAACTGTTTTTT
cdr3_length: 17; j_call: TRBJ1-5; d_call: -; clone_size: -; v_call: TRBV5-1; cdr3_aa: CASSPLPRVDGNQPQHF; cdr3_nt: TGCGCCAGCAGCCCCCTTCCCAGGGTAGACGGCAATCAGCCCCAGCATTTT
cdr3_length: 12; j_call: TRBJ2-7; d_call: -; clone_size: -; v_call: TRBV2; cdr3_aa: CASSPYSYEQYF; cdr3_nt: TGTGCCAGCAGCCCCTACTCCTACGAGCAGTACTTC
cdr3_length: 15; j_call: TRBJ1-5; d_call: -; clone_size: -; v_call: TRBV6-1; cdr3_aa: CASSETGSYNQPQHF; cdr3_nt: TGTGCCAGCAGTGAGACAGGATCCTACAATCAGCCCCAGCATTTT
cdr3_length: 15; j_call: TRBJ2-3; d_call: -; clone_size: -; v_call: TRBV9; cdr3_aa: CASSVANTPTDTQYF; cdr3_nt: TGTGCCAGCAGCGTAGCTAATACTCCCACAGATACGCAGTATTTT
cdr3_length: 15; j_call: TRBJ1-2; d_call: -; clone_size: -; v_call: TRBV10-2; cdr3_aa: CASSESNRAAYGYTF; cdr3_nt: TGCGCCAGCAGTGAGTCGAACAGGGCGGCGTATGGCTACACCTTC
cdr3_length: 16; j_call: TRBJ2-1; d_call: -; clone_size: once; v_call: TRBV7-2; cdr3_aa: CASSLVGDSSYNEQFF; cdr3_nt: TGTGCCAGCAGCTTAGTAGGGGACTCGTCCTACAATGAGCAGTTCTTC
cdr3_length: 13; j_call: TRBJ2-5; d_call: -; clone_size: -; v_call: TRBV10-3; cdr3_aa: CAISESREETQYF; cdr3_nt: TGTGCCATCAGTGAGTCGCGGGAAGAGACCCAGTACTTC
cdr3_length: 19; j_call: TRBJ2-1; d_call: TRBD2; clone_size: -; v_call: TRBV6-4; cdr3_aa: CASSDSGLAGGPGPNEQFF; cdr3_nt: TGTGCCAGCAGTGACTCGGGGCTAGCGGGAGGGCCGGGCCCCAATGAGCAGTTCTTC
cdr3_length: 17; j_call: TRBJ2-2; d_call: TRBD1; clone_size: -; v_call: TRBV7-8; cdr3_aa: CASSPGLGQGRTGELFF; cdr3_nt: TGTGCCAGCAGCCCAGGACTTGGACAGGGTCGAACCGGGGAGCTGTTTTTT
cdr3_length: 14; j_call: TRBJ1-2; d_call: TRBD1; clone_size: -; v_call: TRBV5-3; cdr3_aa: CASSPTGGRDGYTF; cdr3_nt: TGTGCCAGCAGCCCAACAGGGGGTAGGGATGGCTACACCTTC
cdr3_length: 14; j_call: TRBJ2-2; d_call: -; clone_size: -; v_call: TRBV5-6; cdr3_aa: CASSRSRNTGELFF; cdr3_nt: TGTGCCAGCAGCAGGAGTAGGAACACCGGGGAGCTGTTTTTT
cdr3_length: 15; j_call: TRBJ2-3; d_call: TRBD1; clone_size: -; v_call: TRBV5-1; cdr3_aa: CASSIDRGSTDTQYF; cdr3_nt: TGCGCCAGCAGCATAGACAGGGGGAGCACAGATACGCAGTATTTT
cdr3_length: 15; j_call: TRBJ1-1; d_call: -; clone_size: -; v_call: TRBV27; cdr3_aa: CASSSYSEGDTEAFF; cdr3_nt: TGTGCCAGCAGTTCCTATAGTGAGGGGGACACTGAAGCTTTCTTT
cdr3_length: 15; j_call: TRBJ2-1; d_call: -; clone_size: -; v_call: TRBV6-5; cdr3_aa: CASSPPDRLYNEQFF; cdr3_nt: TGTGCCAGCAGCCCCCCTGACAGACTGTACAATGAGCAGTTCTTC
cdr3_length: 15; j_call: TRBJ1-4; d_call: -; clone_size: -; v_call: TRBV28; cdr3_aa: CASSLFFWRGEKLFF; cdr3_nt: TGTGCCAGCAGTTTATTTTTCTGGAGAGGTGAAAAACTGTTTTTT
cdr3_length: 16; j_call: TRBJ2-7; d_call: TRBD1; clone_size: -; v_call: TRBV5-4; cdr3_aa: CASSLGQGTPSYEQYF; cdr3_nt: TGTGCCAGCAGCTTGGGACAGGGCACACCCTCCTACGAGCAGTACTTC
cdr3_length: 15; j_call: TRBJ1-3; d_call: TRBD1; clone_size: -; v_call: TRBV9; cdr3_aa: CASSVATGGGNTIYF; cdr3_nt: TGTGCCAGCAGCGTAGCTACAGGGGGCGGAAACACCATATATTTT
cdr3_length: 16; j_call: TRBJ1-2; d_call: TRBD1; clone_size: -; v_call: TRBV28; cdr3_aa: CASNEGGTGGVYGYTF; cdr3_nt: TGTGCCAGCAATGAGGGCGGGACAGGGGGCGTCTATGGCTACACCTTC
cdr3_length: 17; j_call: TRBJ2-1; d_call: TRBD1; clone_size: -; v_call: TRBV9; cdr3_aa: CASTTRVTGGPYNEQFF; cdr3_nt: TGTGCCAGCACCACCAGAGTGACAGGGGGCCCCTACAATGAGCAGTTCTTC
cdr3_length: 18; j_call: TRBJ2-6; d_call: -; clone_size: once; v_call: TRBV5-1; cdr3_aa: CASSLGQGPKSGANVLTF; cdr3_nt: TGCGCCAGCAGCTTGGGCCAGGGCCCAAAGTCCGGGGCCAACGTCCTGACTTTC
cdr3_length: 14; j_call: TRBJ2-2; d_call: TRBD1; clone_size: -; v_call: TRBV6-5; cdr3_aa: CATTRDRVDGELFF; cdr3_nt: TGTGCCACCACACGGGACAGGGTCGATGGGGAGCTGTTTTTT
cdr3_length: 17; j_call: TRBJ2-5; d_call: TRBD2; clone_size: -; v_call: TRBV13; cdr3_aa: CASSLRTGTSGAETQYF; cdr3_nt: TGTGCCAGCAGCTTAAGGACCGGGACTAGCGGGGCTGAGACCCAGTACTTC
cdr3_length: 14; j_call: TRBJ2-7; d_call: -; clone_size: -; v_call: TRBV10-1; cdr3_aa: CASRMDIRGYEQYF; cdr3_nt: TGCGCCAGCAGAATGGACATCCGGGGGTACGAGCAGTACTTC
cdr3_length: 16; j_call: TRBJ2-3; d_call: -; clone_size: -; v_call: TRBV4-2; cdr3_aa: CASSRGAAGQPDTQYF; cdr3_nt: TGTGCCAGCAGCCGGGGGGCAGCGGGGCAACCAGATACGCAGTATTTT
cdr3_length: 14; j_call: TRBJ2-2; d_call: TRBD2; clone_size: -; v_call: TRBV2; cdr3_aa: CASWREERTGELFF; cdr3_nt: TGTGCCAGCTGGCGGGAGGAAAGGACCGGGGAGCTGTTTTTT
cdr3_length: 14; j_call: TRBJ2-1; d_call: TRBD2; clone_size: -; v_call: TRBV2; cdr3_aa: CASRGGLRDNEQFF; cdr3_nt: TGTGCCAGCAGGGGGGGGTTGCGGGACAATGAGCAGTTCTTC
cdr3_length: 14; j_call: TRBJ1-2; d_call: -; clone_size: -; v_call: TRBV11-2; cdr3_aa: CASSPQGRGYGYTF; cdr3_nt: TGTGCCAGCAGCCCCCAGGGGAGGGGCTATGGCTACACCTTC
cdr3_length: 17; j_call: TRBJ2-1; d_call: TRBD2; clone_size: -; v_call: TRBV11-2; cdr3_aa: CASSFGGAGSSYNEQFF; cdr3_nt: TGTGCCAGCAGCTTCGGGGGAGCGGGAAGCTCCTACAATGAGCAGTTCTTC